This T cell receptor beta chain was profiled in a study of CD8 T cells in ankylosing spondylitis. General study findings and limits: Several highly homologous variants made up a TCR beta motif, and this motif appeared characteristic of ankylosing spondylitis blood.

The CDR3 consists of 15 residues. V lost 6 bases to trimming and J lost 4 bases, with 18 bases between them. Details on this clonotype: Antigen unknown.

TCRdb fed the 5' RACE reads into MiXCR, producing one record per CDR3 protein. The sample holds around 770,000 distinct CDR3 sequences; roughly 12% are singletons and the top ten take 0.51%. The chain has TRBV12-3 or TRBV12-4 and TRBJ1-2; a possible D gene is TRBD1 (6 bases). Sequenced: blood, either unsorted or a sorted T cell fraction (not recorded which). The clonotype was recovered from a male donor with ankylosing spondylitis. Here the CDR3 reads CASRGQTQAFYGYTF. Here the CDR3 DNA reads TGTGCCAGCAGGGGACAAACACAGGCCTTCTATGGCTACACCTTC.